One sample yielded the 23 T cell receptor beta chains listed below, sequenced in a study of blood T cell repertoires in COVID-19. The repertoire was sequenced with immunoSEQ multiplex PCR; TCRdb's copy has only in-frame clones and lacks some. The sample includes about 120,000 clones, more than 60% of them seen just once. Input material: peripheral blood. These receptors were obtained from a man between 65 and 85 years old with acute or convalescent COVID-19.

This sequence joins TRBV2 and TRBJ1-1; D is ambiguous. The CDR3 runs to 14 residues. Looked up from germline, CDR1 is SNHLY and CDR2 is FYNNEI. The V and J ends lost 5 bases and 4 bases respectively, with 14 bases between them. The CDR3 DNA follows: TGTGCCAGCAGTCCCCGGGTAACCTCCACTGAAGCTTTCTTT. It codes for CASSPRVTSTEAFF.

The chain joins TRBV20-1 to TRBJ1-3, with D unclear. Germline V gives CDR1 DFQATT, CDR2 SNEGSKA (reference sequence). The CDR3 loop spans 11 amino acids. The ends were cut back, 3 bases at V and 4 bases at J, with 4 bases in the middle. CDR3 bases: TGCAGTGCTAGTCGGGGAAACACCATATATTTT. Translation gives CSASRGNTIYF.

The gene calls are TRBV4-2 and TRBJ2-1, with 8 bases aligning to TRBD2. CDR1 and CDR2 (germline): LGHNA, YNFKEQ. The CDR3 spans 14 residues. With V trimmed by 5 bases and J by 3 bases, 3 bases remained unmatched. The DNA of the CDR3 is TGTGCCAGCAGCTTGAGCGGGGGCTACAATGAGCAGTTCTTC. Residues: CASSLSGGYNEQFF.

The J gene is TRBJ1-1, the V gene TRBV7-2; D is perhaps TRBD1 (5 bases). Trimming shortened V by 5 bases and J by 7 bases, and 20 bases separated the two germline ends. CDR1 is SGHTA and CDR2 is FQGNSA in the germline V gene. This CDR3 has 15 amino acids. The CDR3 spells CASSPYDPRRGEAFF. The CDR3 DNA follows: TGTGCCAGCAGCCCCTACGACCCGCGGAGGGGTGAAGCTTTCTTT.

V and J are TRBV11-2 and TRBJ2-3; D gene ambiguous. CDR3 size: 14 residues. Trimming stripped 0 bases from V and 4 bases from J, with 8 bases between. Germline-derived CDR1 and CDR2 are SGHAT and FQNNGV. The CDR3 loop is CASSLDRSSDTQYF. The CDR3 DNA follows: TGTGCCAGCAGCTTAGATCGTTCTTCAGATACGCAGTATTTT. The full variable domain, in which reference TRBV11-2 and TRBJ2-3 provide the parts outside the CDR3, is EAGVAQSPRYKIIEKRQSVAFWCNPISGHATLYWYQQILGQGPKLLIQFQNNGVVDDSQLPKDRFSAERLKGVDSTLKIQPAKLEDSAVYLCASSLDRSSDTQYFGPGTRLTVL.

The chain couples TRBV14 to TRBJ1-1, with D tentatively TRBD1 (5 bases). With 2 bases removed from V and 3 bases from J, the gap between germline ends came to 16 bases. The germline CDR1 and CDR2 sequences are SGHDN and FVKESK. The CDR3 length is 16 residues. Here the CDR3 DNA reads TGTGCCAGCAGCCAATGGGGGGGAGGCTGGGACACTGAAGCTTTCTTT. Amino acid sequence: CASSQWGGGWDTEAFF.

V and J are TRBV6-2 or TRBV6-3 and TRBJ2-7, with 7 nucleotides matching TRBD2. CDR3 size: 16 residues. V was clipped by 6 bases and J by 0 bases; unmatched bases: 11. Germline V gene sequence: CDR1 MNHEY, CDR2 SVGEGT. The CDR3 nucleotides read TGTGCCAGCAGCCCCCATAGCGGGCAGAGCTCCTACGAGCAGTACTTC. Protein: CASSPHSGQSSYEQYF.

This chain links TRBV5-1 with TRBJ2-7; D unresolved. The germline CDR1 and CDR2 sequences are SGHRS and YFSETQ. Trimming stripped 1 base from V and 8 bases from J, with 10 bases between. This CDR3 has 12 residues. CDR3 in DNA: TGCGCCAGCAGCTTGTGGCAGGATCAGCAGTACTTC. Its translation: CASSLWQDQQYF. The full variable domain, completed using reference TRBV5-1 and TRBJ2-7, is KAGVTQTPRYLIKTRGQQVTLSCSPISGHRSVSWYQQTPGQGLQFLFEYFSETQRNKGNFPGRFSGRQFSNSRSEMNVSTLELGDSALYLCASSLWQDQQYFGPGTRLTVT.

The chain employs TRBV7-6 and TRBJ2-5; D may be TRBD2 (5 bases). Trimming removed 5 bases at V and 1 base at J, with 14 bases between. The CDR3 spans 15 residues. The germline V gene has CDR1 SGHVS and CDR2 FNYEAQ. The CDR3 nucleotides read TGTGCCAGCAGCCCGGGAAGGAGACCCCAAGAGACCCAGTACTTC. This codes for CASSPGRRPQETQYF.

The rearrangement uses TRBV10-3 and TRBJ1-6; possible D gene TRBD1, 5 bases. Trimming left V 8 bases short and J 9 bases short, with 8 bases between. The CDR3 loop spans 11 amino acids. The germline V gene has CDR1 ENHRY and CDR2 SYGVKD. Here the CDR3 reads CAIGARSPLHF. The CDR3 DNA is TGTGCCATCGGGGCACGTTCACCCCTCCACTTT.

This clone was counted between two and nine times. The genes are TRBV2 and TRBJ1-2; TRBD1 aligns across 9 bases. The CDR3 loop spans 13 amino acids. V lost 6 bases and J lost 6; bases outside the gene matches: 5. The germline CDR1 and CDR2 sequences are SNHLY and FYNNEI. This CDR3 is CASSPGQGNGYTF. CDR3 DNA sequence: TGTGCCAGCAGCCCGGGACAGGGAAATGGCTACACCTTC.

This clone was detected once. The chain uses TRBV5-5 and TRBJ1-2; 7 nucleotides line up with TRBD1. V dropped 2 bases and J dropped 4; count of bases not matched to a gene: 2. CDR1 and CDR2 from the germline V gene are SGHKS and YYEKEE (reference sequence). This CDR3 spans 13 amino acids. CDR3 region: CASSFNRGYGYTF. CDR3 DNA sequence: TGTGCCAGCAGCTTTAACAGGGGCTATGGCTACACCTTC.

Worth noting for this clone: At the DNA level, this CDR3 is encoded by other sequences in the same sample as well. V usage is TRBV18 and J usage is TRBJ2-3; D unclear. Germline CDR1 and CDR2: KGHSH and LQKENI. Trimming pared 1 base from V and 1 base from J, leaving 9 bases between. This CDR3 has 15 amino acids. CDR3 in amino acids: CASSPLQARTDTQYF. In DNA, the CDR3 is TGTGCCAGCTCACCACTTCAAGCCCGCACAGATACGCAGTATTTT. The complete variable domain, with remaining parts taken from reference TRBV18 and TRBJ2-3, reads NAGVMQNPRHLVRRRGQEARLRCSPMKGHSHVYWYRQLPEEGLKFMVYLQKENIIDESGMPKERFSAEFPKEGPSILRIQQVVRGDSAAYFCASSPLQARTDTQYFGPGTRLTVL.

This clone was counted only a few times. The rearrangement joins TRBV6-5 to TRBJ1-1; tentative D call: TRBD1 (5 bases). The CDR3 runs to 13 residues. Deletions cut 5 bases from V and 3 bases from J, with 10 bases between. The germline V gene has CDR1 MNHEY and CDR2 SVGAGI. The DNA of the CDR3 is TGTGCCAGCAGTCCAGGGTGGGACACTGAAGCTTTCTTT. Amino acids: CASSPGWDTEAFF.

V is TRBV5-1 and J is TRBJ2-1, with TRBD2 identical over 7 bases. The CDR3 sequence is 18 residues long. V gave up 2 bases and J gave up 0 bases; unmatched junction bases: 11. Germline V gives CDR1 SGHRS, CDR2 YFSETQ. CDR3 nucleotide sequence: TGCGCCAGCAGCTTCCGCCCGTTGGGGGGGAGCTCCTACAATGAGCAGTTCTTC. Translated, it gives CASSFRPLGGSSYNEQFF.

This chain joins TRBV7-8 and TRBJ2-1, with 12 bases aligning to TRBD2. Germline CDR1 SGHVS, CDR2 FQNEAQ. J lost 7 bases, V lost 7 bases, and 5 bases had no gene match. The CDR3 sequence is 14 residues long. CDR3 sequence (DNA): TGTGCCAGCACCCTAGCGGGGGGGCCTAATGAGCAGTTCTTC. Protein sequence: CASTLAGGPNEQFF.

The J gene is TRBJ1-5, the V gene TRBV12-5, with D uncertain. Germline CDR1 reads LGHNT; CDR2 reads FRNRAP. This CDR3 is built from 11 residues. V was cut by 6 bases and J by 9 bases, with 9 bases left in between. The CDR3 is CASGPLGPQHF. Here the CDR3 DNA reads TGTGCTAGTGGGCCCCTAGGGCCCCAGCATTTT. Complete variable domain (other parts from reference TRBV12-5 and TRBJ1-5): DARVTQTPRHKVTEMGQEVTMRCQPILGHNTVFWYRQTMMQGLELLAYFRNRAPLDDSGMPKDRFSAEMPDATLATLKIQPSEPRDSAVYFCASGPLGPQHFGDGTRLSIL.

V gene TRBV2 combines with J gene TRBJ1-1, with a weak D call TRBD1 (5 bases). Between the trimmed V and J ends, which lost 7 bases and 0 bases, there was a span of 12 bases. This CDR3 has 14 residues. Germline CDR1 SNHLY, CDR2 FYNNEI. CDR3 sequence (DNA): TGTGCCAGCACCCTTACAGGAGTGAACACTGAAGCTTTCTTT. This translates into CASTLTGVNTEAFF.

V and J are TRBV6-1 and TRBJ1-6; 9 bases fit TRBD1. Trimming removed 3 bases from V and 7 bases from J; junction bases left unmatched: 4. Germline loops: CDR1 MNHNS, CDR2 SASEGT. The CDR3 sequence is 15 residues long. Here the CDR3 DNA reads TGTGCCAGCAGTGAGGGGACAGGGAGGAATTCACCCCTCCACTTT. It translates to CASSEGTGRNSPLHF.

The chain carries TRBV9 and TRBJ2-3; 14 nucleotides align to TRBD2. The CDR3 totals 18 residues. The germline gives CDR1 SGDLS, CDR2 YYNGEE. V gave up 3 bases and J gave up 3 bases; unmatched junction bases: 9. The CDR3, as DNA: TGTGCCAGCAGCGCCGGGACTAGCGGGGGCCGGTGGACAGATACGCAGTATTTT. As protein: CASSAGTSGGRWTDTQYF. Using reference TRBV9 and TRBJ2-3 for the parts outside the CDR3, the full variable domain is DSGVTQTPKHLITATGQRVTLRCSPRSGDLSVYWYQQSLDQGLQFLIQYYNGEERAKGNILERFSAQQFPDLHSELNLSSLELGDSALYFCASSAGTSGGRWTDTQYFGPGTRLTVL.

The chain employs TRBV9 and TRBJ2-2; D possibly corresponds to TRBD2 (6 bases). The CDR3 runs 14 residues. Germline values: CDR1 SGDLS, CDR2 YYNGEE. The V gene lost 0 bases and the J gene lost 7 bases, with 10 bases spanning the gap. CDR3 DNA: TGTGCCAGCAGCGTAGGGGGAGGCCACGGGGAGCTGTTTTTT. As protein: CASSVGGGHGELFF. The variable domain in full, with the rest retrieved from reference TRBV9 and TRBJ2-2, is DSGVTQTPKHLITATGQRVTLRCSPRSGDLSVYWYQQSLDQGLQFLIQYYNGEERAKGNILERFSAQQFPDLHSELNLSSLELGDSALYFCASSVGGGHGELFFGEGSRLTVL.

This chain uses TRBV7-8 with TRBJ2-4; TRBD1 matches 10 bases. The germline CDR1 and CDR2 sequences are SGHVS and FQNEAQ. This CDR3 contains 21 residues. Trimming removed 5 bases from V and 0 bases from J; junction bases left unmatched: 19. DNA for the CDR3: TGTGCCAGCAGCGTATGGGCACCGACAGGGGGCGTCGCTGCAGCCAAAAACATTCAGTACTTC. Translating it yields CASSVWAPTGGVAAAKNIQYF.

DNA of the CDR3: TGTGCCAGCAGCTTGTTGGGACAGGGCTCTGGCTACACCTTC. Translated: CASSLLGQGSGYTF. The chain links TRBV7-8 to TRBJ1-2; 9 bases align to TRBD1. CDR3 length: 14 residues. Trimming cost V 3 bases and J 7 bases; bases outside gene matches: 6. Germline CDR1 SGHVS, CDR2 FQNEAQ.